Reported below is one T cell receptor beta chain. This sample was taken from a study of blood T cells in healthy people across ages. Background on the study: Every two T cells gave about one barcoded beta molecule via template switching.

Researchers report isolating at least 6 million PBMCs per sample. Total RNA, at least 6 micrograms per sample, came from PBMCs. Using a J-beta primer mix together with a sample-barcoded 5' primer, a second PCR was run for 7 to 11 cycles. TCRdb reanalysed the 5' RACE reads using MiXCR and keeps one entry per CDR3 protein. This table holds about 680,000 distinct CDR3 sequences, 45% to 50% found once. Germline CDR1 reads SQVTM; CDR2 reads ANQGSEA. Germline trimming cut 6 bases from V and 0 bases from J; bases unmatched to any gene: 3. The CDR3 contains 15 residues. This rearrangement joins TRBV29-1 to TRBJ2-3, with 13 bases lining up with TRBD2. The sample comprised blood. This sequence was found in a woman aged 60 to 75 in good health. The CDR3 sequence is CSVILAGGSTDTQYF. In nucleotides, the CDR3 is TGCAGCGTCATACTAGCGGGAGGGAGCACAGATACGCAGTATTTT.